These 30 T cell receptor beta chains share one sample of origin, sequenced in a study of blood T cells in healthy people across ages. Combining a sample-barcoded 5' primer with a J-beta primer mix, a second PCR ran for about 7 to 11 cycles. Each CDR3 protein gets one entry after TCRdb re-called the 5' RACE reads with MiXCR. The data hold about 1.4 million distinct CDR3 sequences, with 59% observed a single time. Material: blood. The receptors were sampled from a young man in good health.

The chain employs TRBV12-3 or TRBV12-4 and TRBJ2-7; 7 positions match TRBD2. The CDR3 is made up of 16 amino acids. With V trimmed by 3 bases and J by 7 bases, 15 bases remained unmatched. In nucleotides, the CDR3 is TGTGCCAGCAGTTTGGGCACCAGCGGGATAAGGAATGAGCAGTACTTC. This encodes CASSLGTSGIRNEQYF.

V usage is TRBV15 and J usage is TRBJ2-7; 7 bases are a match to TRBD2. Trimming cost V 0 bases and J 6 bases; bases outside gene matches: 8. CDR3 length: 15 residues. Germline assignment: CDR1 LNHNV and CDR2 YYDKDF (reference sequence). This CDR3 is CATSRDPTSYSEQYF. The CDR3 DNA sequence: TGTGCCACCAGCAGAGATCCGACTAGCTACAGCGAGCAGTACTTC.

The gene calls are TRBV14 and TRBJ2-4, with D possibly matching TRBD2 (6 bases). The end of the DNA aligns better with TRBJ2-7, so the J call may be wrong. The length of the CDR3 is 15 residues. Germline loops: CDR1 SGHDN, CDR2 FVKESK. The CDR3 DNA follows: TGTGCCAGCAGCCAAGTTAATGTACGGGGGTACGAGCAGTACTTC. Its translation: CASSQVNVRGYEQYF.

In this sample, this clonotype turned up once. This rearrangement joins TRBV6-2 or TRBV6-3 to TRBJ2-7, with D perhaps TRBD1 (5 bases). There are 20 residues in the CDR3. Germline CDR1 MNHEY, CDR2 SVGEGT. Between the trimmed V and J ends, which lost 2 bases and 1 base, there was a span of 27 bases. The CDR3 nucleotides are TGTGCCAGCAGTTACAATGTTAACAGGCCAGGACCCCGTATTTCCTACGAGCAGTACTTC. It translates to CASSYNVNRPGPRISYEQYF.

Points on this clonotype: At one boundary the junction diverges from the germline segment, which might be a read error. V is TRBV12-3 or TRBV12-4 and J is TRBJ2-1; TRBD2 matches at 8 bases. The CDR3 covers 18 residues. In nucleotides, the CDR3 is TGTGCCAGCAGTTTTAATCCGCGGGCGGGACTAGGTTACAAGGAGCAGTTCTTC. Protein sequence: CASSFNPRAGLGYKEQFF.

This rearrangement joins TRBV6-2 or TRBV6-3 to TRBJ2-5, with 13 bases matching TRBD2. CDR1 and CDR2 (germline): MNHEY, SVGEGT. The V segment lost 5 bases and the J segment 4 bases; nucleotides outside the gene matches: 10. The CDR3 sequence is 17 residues long. The CDR3 protein is CASSPLGLAGERETQYF. As DNA, the CDR3 is TGTGCCAGCAGTCCTCTCGGACTAGCGGGAGAGAGAGAGACCCAGTACTTC.

The sample holds one count of this clonotype. The rearrangement joins TRBV5-6 to TRBJ2-1, with 7 nucleotides matching TRBD2. Germline V lookup: CDR1 SGHDT, CDR2 YYEEEE. V was clipped by 3 bases and J by 2 bases; unmatched bases: 8. This CDR3 is 16 amino acids long. CDR3 sequence (DNA): TGTGCCAGCAGCTCCACTCCTAGCGGACCCTACAATGAGCAGTTCTTC. Its translation: CASSSTPSGPYNEQFF.

The chain joins TRBV9 to TRBJ1-2, with D hard to call. This CDR3 has 14 residues. Deletions cut 7 bases from V and 4 bases from J, with 17 bases between. The V gene's germline CDR1 is SGDLS and CDR2 YYNGEE. The CDR3 sequence: CASGVEDDSYGYTF. CDR3 nucleotide sequence: TGTGCCAGCGGGGTGGAAGACGACTCCTATGGCTACACCTTC.

This chain connects TRBV7-2 to TRBJ2-7, with 13 bases lining up with TRBD2. CDR1 is SGHTA and CDR2 is FQGNSA in the germline V gene. The trim removed 4 bases at V and 5 bases at J, leaving 11 bases unmatched. The CDR3 runs 17 residues. The CDR3 nucleotides read TGTGCCAGCAGCTCCATGCTTACTAGCGGGGGGGCGAACGAGCAGTACTTC. Its protein is CASSSMLTSGGANEQYF.

V usage is TRBV5-1 and J usage is TRBJ1-1; 7 bases match TRBD1. The CDR3 sequence is 16 residues long. Trimming cost V 0 bases and J 1 base; bases outside gene matches: 6. Germline CDR1 and CDR2: SGHRS and YFSETQ. CDR3 region: CASSLGVRTGNTEAFF. Written as DNA, the CDR3 is TGCGCCAGCAGCTTGGGGGTTAGGACAGGGAACACTGAAGCTTTCTTT.

This clonotype was picked up a small number of times. The rearrangement joins TRBV29-1 to TRBJ1-1, with no clear D. From germline, CDR1 is SQVTM and CDR2 ANQGSEA. The V end lost 5 bases, the J end lost 6 bases, and 16 bases lay between the germline ends. CDR3 length: 13 residues. The CDR3 region is CSVSLLAVAEAFF. The CDR3 region has the DNA TGCAGCGTTTCCCTCCTGGCGGTCGCTGAAGCTTTCTTT.

The V gene is TRBV10-3, the J gene TRBJ2-1; D might be TRBD2 (5 bases). The V end lost 2 bases, the J end lost 2 bases, and 10 bases lay between the germline ends. The CDR3 is 15 amino acids. Germline-derived CDR1 and CDR2 are ENHRY and SYGVKD. Here the CDR3 reads CAISEDYDPYNEQFF. CDR3 DNA sequence: TGTGCCATCAGTGAGGACTACGACCCCTACAATGAGCAGTTCTTC.

This sequence joins TRBV6-5 and TRBJ2-2, with 9 nucleotides matching TRBD2. Germline CDR1 is MNHEY and CDR2 is SVGAGI. The CDR3 has 15 residues. Trimming at V came to 5 bases and at J to 5 bases, leaving 6 bases not matched to a gene. CDR3 sequence (DNA): TGTGCCAGCAGTCCAAGTAGCGGGGGAACCGGGGAGCTGTTTTTT. It codes for CASSPSSGGTGELFF.

V usage is TRBV29-1 and J usage is TRBJ2-7; D is perhaps TRBD2 (6 bases). Germline assignment: CDR1 SQVTM and CDR2 ANQGSEA. The CDR3 sequence is 16 residues long. V lost 1 base and J lost 2, with 18 bases in between. The CDR3 nucleotides read TGCAGCGTTGAAGCATTGCCTACGGGACTGACCTACGAGCAGTACTTC. Translated, it gives CSVEALPTGLTYEQYF.

This clonotype came up once. At one boundary the junction diverges from the germline segment, which might be a read error. The rearrangement links TRBV7-2 to TRBJ2-7; TRBD1 aligns across 8 bases. Germline CDR1 SGHTA, CDR2 FQGNSA. CDR3 length: 14 residues. The CDR3: CASSLTQGAHEQHF. CDR3 DNA sequence: TGTGCCAGCAGCCTGACGCAGGGGGCCCATGAGCAGCACTTC.

The gene calls are TRBV4-1 and TRBJ2-7; 12 nucleotides line up with TRBD2. This CDR3 has 19 residues. With 1 base clipped from V and 4 bases from J, the junction kept 14 bases outside the gene matches. Germline lookup yields CDR1 MGHRA and CDR2 YSYEKL. The CDR3 DNA sequence: TGCGCCAGCAGCCAAGGCGTATGGACTAGCGGGGACATCCCTTACGAGCAGTACTTC. Amino acids: CASSQGVWTSGDIPYEQYF.

V gene TRBV4-3 combines with J gene TRBJ2-1, with 8 bases lining up with TRBD1. This CDR3 region has 18 residues. V dropped 0 bases and J dropped 7; count of bases not matched to a gene: 14. Germline V CDR1 and CDR2: LGHNA, YSLEER. In DNA, the CDR3 is TGCGCCAGCAGCCAAGATCCAGGGCGTTTGGACAGGGTTAATGAGCAGTTCTTC. It codes for CASSQDPGRLDRVNEQFF.

Here the CDR3 DNA reads TGTGCCAGCAGCGTAGAAGGCTCCCCCAAAGTTAACAATGAGCAGTTCTTC. It translates to CASSVEGSPKVNNEQFF. This chain joins TRBV9 and TRBJ2-1, with D unclear. This CDR3 contains 17 residues. Germline V lookup: CDR1 SGDLS, CDR2 YYNGEE. The V gene lost 0 bases and the J gene lost 5 bases, with 18 bases spanning the gap.

This clonotype was counted only a few times. This chain uses TRBV20-1 with TRBJ2-7, with 13 bases aligning to TRBD2. V lost 6 bases, J lost 2 bases, and 4 bases stayed unmatched. This CDR3 has 14 amino acids. Germline assignment: CDR1 DFQATT and CDR2 SNEGSKA (reference sequence). As DNA, the CDR3 is TGCAGTGCCCAACTAGCGGGAGGGCCCTACGAGCAGTACTTC. Amino acids: CSAQLAGGPYEQYF.

This sequence joins TRBV12-5 and TRBJ2-7, with 7 nucleotides matching TRBD2. The DNA end favors TRBJ2-5, so the J call may be wrong. The CDR3 has 17 amino acids. The germline gives CDR1 LGHNT, CDR2 FRNRAP. Here the CDR3 DNA reads TGTGCTAGTGGTGTTGGTGCGGGGGAAACATTAAGTTCGACCCAGTACTTC. Its protein product is CASGVGAGETLSSTQYF.

In this sample, this clonotype turned up a few times. The chain links TRBV4-2 to TRBJ2-4; D is unclear. The end of the DNA aligns better with TRBJ2-7, so the J call may be wrong. CDR3 length: 13 residues. The germline gives CDR1 LGHNA, CDR2 YNFKEQ. The CDR3 DNA reads as TGTGCCAGCAGCCAAGTAGATTTCTACGAGCAGTACTTC. It yields the protein CASSQVDFYEQYF.

The chain joins TRBV3-1 to TRBJ2-7; no firm D call. The germline V gene has CDR1 LGHDT and CDR2 YNNKEL (reference sequence). This CDR3 has 16 residues. The V and J ends lost 2 bases and 2 bases respectively, with 16 bases between them. The DNA for the CDR3 is TGTGCCAGCAGCCAAAACCCGGAAGGATTCCCCTACGAGCAGTACTTC. Protein: CASSQNPEGFPYEQYF.

The CDR3 protein is CASMGEEDYGYTF. DNA for the CDR3: TGTGCCAGCATGGGGGAGGAGGACTATGGCTACACCTTC. The gene calls are TRBV6-5 and TRBJ1-2, with a weak D call TRBD1 (5 bases). The CDR3 covers 13 residues. Looked up from germline, CDR1 is MNHEY and CDR2 is SVGAGI. V lost 7 bases and J 3 bases, leaving 12 bases between the germline ends.

The J gene is TRBJ2-7, the V gene TRBV27; 7 bases map to TRBD1. This CDR3 spans 17 amino acids. With 5 bases clipped from V and 2 bases from J, the junction kept 15 bases outside the gene matches. Germline-derived CDR1 and CDR2 are MNHEY and SMNVEV (reference sequence). CDR3: CASSPESATGVPYEQYF. The DNA for the CDR3 is TGTGCCAGCAGTCCCGAATCGGCCACAGGGGTCCCCTACGAGCAGTACTTC.

This chain connects TRBV6-5 to TRBJ1-2; a weak D match, TRBD1 (6 bases). The CDR3 loop spans 12 amino acids. Trimming left V 0 bases short and J 11 bases short, with 10 bases between. The germline CDR1 and CDR2 sequences are MNHEY and SVGAGI. The CDR3 protein is CASSYSGARYTF. Here the CDR3 DNA reads TGTGCCAGCAGTTACTCGGGGGCCCGGTACACCTTC.

The J gene is TRBJ1-2, the V gene TRBV2; 7 bases fit TRBD1. V shed 7 bases and J 0 bases; nucleotides not matched to a gene: 11. The V gene's germline CDR1 is SNHLY and CDR2 FYNNEI. The CDR3 runs 16 residues. CDR3 DNA sequence: TGTGCCAGCACCCGGACAGGAAATAGCGCTAACTATGGCTACACCTTC. Translating gives CASTRTGNSANYGYTF.

This chain connects TRBV29-1 to TRBJ1-4, with D hard to call. CDR3 size: 11 residues. Germline CDR1 reads SQVTM; CDR2 reads ANQGSEA. V was trimmed by 7 bases and J by 7 bases, leaving 10 bases between them. CDR3 loop: CSAELGEKLFF. Here the CDR3 DNA reads TGCAGCGCCGAGTTGGGTGAAAAACTGTTTTTT.

This sequence joins TRBV20-1 and TRBJ2-4; 12 nucleotides agree with TRBD1. This CDR3 is 20 amino acids long. V lost 3 bases, J lost 1 base, and 16 bases stayed unmatched. Germline V gives CDR1 DFQATT, CDR2 SNEGSKA (reference sequence). For the CDR3, the DNA is TGCAGTGCTAGCCGGGACAGGGGGCGGTTTGGGTCGATGGCCAAAAACATTCAGTACTTC. Protein: CSASRDRGRFGSMAKNIQYF.

The chain recombines TRBV20-1 with TRBJ2-7, with D tentatively TRBD2 (6 bases). Trimming shortened V by 4 bases and J by 7 bases, and 23 bases separated the two germline ends. This CDR3 has 15 residues. Germline CDR1 is DFQATT and CDR2 is SNEGSKA (reference sequence). The chain's CDR3 is CSANSGGPILREQYF. The DNA for the CDR3 is TGCAGTGCTAATTCCGGGGGTCCCATATTGAGGGAGCAGTACTTC.

This clonotype has only a few counts. V gene TRBV7-2 combines with J gene TRBJ2-7; 11 nucleotides align to TRBD2. The V segment lost 4 bases and the J segment 2 bases; nucleotides outside the gene matches: 7. The germline V gene encodes CDR1 SGHTA and CDR2 FQGNSA. This CDR3 region has 16 residues. CDR3 DNA sequence: TGTGCCAGCAGCTCGGTGACTAGCGGGGATCCCTACGAGCAGTACTTC. Amino acid sequence: CASSSVTSGDPYEQYF.